This T cell receptor (beta chain) emerged from a study of blood T cell repertoires in COVID-19. About the study: Whether acute or convalescent, the COVID-19 samples came from the United States, Italy and Spain. Sources were T cells, B-cell-depleted T cells, or PBMCs; the material itself was cDNA or gDNA.

The germline V gene encodes CDR1 SGHTA and CDR2 FQGNSA. This CDR3 is built from 14 residues. Trimming removed 3 bases from V and 5 bases from J, with 13 bases in between. Patients of the Seattle cohort, enrolled during active infection, were followed longitudinally. In the study's own analysis: The assay estimated nucleated cells by amplifying reference gene primers. Produced via immunoSEQ multiplex PCR; TCRdb's table is partial and in-frame only. Clonal size and the V and J genes are those of that table, whereas D and trimming came from the DNA. This sample carries a few hundred thousand clones, around 83% of them seen once, and the ten largest clones take about 10%.

J is TRBJ2-5 and V is TRBV7-2; TRBD1 might be the D (6 bases). The TCR was taken from a woman aged 50 to 60 with COVID-19, enrolled during active disease. The source material was peripheral blood. This chain's CDR3 is CASSLAGAGETQYF. DNA of the CDR3: TGTGCCAGCAGCTTGGCAGGGGCAGGGGAGACCCAGTACTTC.